These 11 T cell receptor beta chains originate from one sample sequenced in a study of early T cells in non-severe SARS-CoV-2 infection. TCRdb passed the 5' RACE reads through MiXCR, listing each CDR3 protein once. Among about 88,000 distinct CDR3 sequences listed, 14% to 15% were seen once. Sequencing was done on a sample of whole blood. All receptors come from an adult who was a healthcare worker with PCR-confirmed SARS-CoV-2 infection or an uninfected control (not recorded which).

The genes are TRBV4-1 and TRBJ1-6, with a tentative D call TRBD1 (6 bases). Germline CDR1 and CDR2: MGHRA and YSYEKL. V lost 1 base and J lost 11, with 12 bases in between. This CDR3 contains 14 residues. CDR3 loop: CASSQVQGAPPLHF. As DNA, the CDR3 is TGCGCCAGCAGCCAAGTACAGGGAGCGCCACCCCTCCACTTT.

This chain joins TRBV6-4 and TRBJ2-2; D uncertain. This CDR3 is 15 amino acids long. Germline CDR1 is MRHNA and CDR2 is SNTAGT. Trimming left V 7 bases short and J 3 bases short, with 15 bases between. This chain's CDR3 is CASTPAAGDTGELFF. DNA for the CDR3: TGTGCCAGCACCCCGGCTGCAGGCGACACCGGGGAGCTGTTTTTT.

This clonotype was seen a few times. The chain uses TRBV9 and TRBJ2-2, with D possibly matching TRBD2 (6 bases). This CDR3 region has 13 residues. Between the trimmed V and J ends, which lost 3 bases and 6 bases, there was a span of 9 bases. CDR1 is SGDLS, CDR2 YYNGEE, per germline. CDR3 nucleotide sequence: TGTGCCAGCAGCGCGGGACTCTCCGGGGAGCTGTTTTTT. The encoded protein is CASSAGLSGELFF.

The V gene is TRBV5-6, the J gene TRBJ2-1; 10 nucleotides match TRBD2. Trimming removed 3 bases from V and 6 bases from J; junction bases left unmatched: 0. Germline CDR1 reads SGHDT; CDR2 reads YYEEEE. The CDR3 spans 13 residues. CDR3 sequence: CASSWTSGNEQFF. CDR3 DNA sequence: TGTGCCAGCAGCTGGACTAGCGGCAATGAGCAGTTCTTC.

The gene calls are TRBV7-6 and TRBJ2-7; 7 bases fit TRBD1. CDR1 and CDR2 (germline): SGHVS, FNYEAQ. V was pared by 4 bases and J by 5 bases, with 5 bases of the junction left unmatched. The CDR3 length is 13 residues. Here the CDR3 reads CASSSVGGDEQYF. CDR3 coding DNA: TGTGCCAGCAGCTCGGTAGGGGGCGACGAGCAGTACTTC.

The gene calls are TRBV6-6 and TRBJ2-7; D unresolved. The CDR3 contains 12 residues. Germline V gives CDR1 MNHNY, CDR2 SVGAGI (reference sequence). V lost 2 bases and J 4 bases, leaving 6 bases between the germline ends. CDR3 region: CASSYVDYEQYF. The DNA for the CDR3 is TGTGCCAGCAGTTACGTCGATTACGAGCAGTACTTC.

The chain employs TRBV15 and TRBJ2-5, with D perhaps TRBD2 (5 bases). V shed 1 base and J shed 4 bases, with 10 bases lying between them. The CDR3 runs 14 residues. CDR1 is LNHNV, CDR2 YYDKDF, per germline (reference sequence). CDR3 nucleotides: TGTGCCACCAGCAGAGGCCTAGGAGGAGAGACCCAGTACTTC. This sequence encodes CATSRGLGGETQYF.

This clonotype was recorded at least ten times. The chain recombines TRBV11-2 with TRBJ2-7; no clear D gene. Germline assignment: CDR1 SGHAT and CDR2 FQNNGV. V lost 5 bases, J lost 3 bases, and 11 bases lay in between. This CDR3 spans 13 amino acids. CDR3 loop: CASSLRADYEQYF. CDR3 bases: TGTGCCAGCAGCCTCCGAGCCGACTACGAGCAGTACTTC.

The V and J genes are TRBV30 and TRBJ2-6; D possibly corresponds to TRBD2 (5 bases). The germline V gene has CDR1 GTSNPN and CDR2 SVGIG (reference sequence). Trimming took off 0 bases at V and 0 bases at J, with 12 bases between the two ends. The CDR3 is 17 amino acids. The CDR3 here is CAWSVRLGLSGANVLTF. CDR3 DNA sequence: TGTGCCTGGAGTGTTAGACTCGGACTCTCTGGGGCCAACGTCCTGACTTTC.

This clonotype was counted at least ten times. The chain is built from TRBV7-6 and TRBJ1-5; 10 nucleotides agree with TRBD1. Germline CDR1 reads SGHVS; CDR2 reads FNYEAQ. The J segment lost 9 bases and the V segment lost 4 bases, leaving 6 bases of the junction unmatched. The CDR3 sequence is 14 residues long. The DNA of the CDR3 is TGTGCCAGCAGCTCCGGGACAGGGGTCCCGCCCCAGCATTTT. It is translated as CASSSGTGVPPQHF.

The sample holds many counts of this clonotype. The rearrangement joins TRBV28 to TRBJ1-2; D is possibly TRBD1 (6 bases). The V gene lost 8 bases and the J gene lost 4 bases, with 26 bases spanning the gap. Germline V gene lookup returns CDR1 MDHEN and CDR2 SYDVKM. CDR3 length: 17 amino acids. In DNA form, the CDR3 reads TGTGCCAGCGCAACCCCCACAGGAGGGGGGTCTGGCTATGGCTACACCTTC. Translation gives CASATPTGGGSGYGYTF.